These 4 T cell receptor beta chains came from one sample sequenced in a study of cytomegalovirus exposure and HLA in healthy donors. A multiplex PCR was run with 60 Vbeta primers and 13 Jbeta primers. Sequencing used immunoSEQ multiplex PCR; TCRdb keeps in-frame clones, though not all of them. In the table there are about 110,000 clones, 60% to 75% of which are singletons. The specimen was PBMCs. All receptors come from a man aged 25-45 years in good health and CMV-seronegative.

The chain recombines TRBV5-4 with TRBJ2-2; no definite D call. The V gene's germline CDR1 is SGHNT and CDR2 YYREEE (reference sequence). V was shortened by 4 bases and J by 4 bases, with 8 bases between the two germline ends. The CDR3 consists of 13 residues. This CDR3 is CASSPIGTGELFF. The CDR3 bases are TGTGCCAGCAGCCCTATCGGCACCGGGGAGCTGTTTTTT.

The gene calls are TRBV29-1 and TRBJ1-2; D might be TRBD1 (6 bases). The CDR3 runs 13 residues. Trimming took 4 bases from V and 7 from J, leaving 16 bases between them. Germline loops: CDR1 SQVTM, CDR2 ANQGSEA. The CDR3 spells CSVAPLGGGGYTF. CDR3 nucleotides: TGCAGCGTTGCCCCCCTAGGGGGGGGTGGCTACACCTTC. Full variable domain (remainder filled in from reference TRBV29-1 and TRBJ1-2): SAVISQKPSRDICQRGTSLTIQCQVDSQVTMMFWYRQQPGQSLTLIATANQGSEATYESGFVIDKFPISRPNLTFSTLTVSNMSPEDSSIYLCSVAPLGGGGYTFGSGTRLTVV.

The V call is TRBV7-6, the J call TRBJ2-5; 16 nucleotides match TRBD2. The junction had 8 bases not matched to a gene; V was cut back by 2 bases and J by 2 bases. CDR1 and CDR2 (germline): SGHVS, FNYEAQ. This CDR3 spans 19 amino acids. The CDR3 loop is CASSLSGTSGGARQETQYF. The DNA for the CDR3 is TGTGCCAGCAGCTTAAGTGGGACTAGCGGGGGGGCAAGGCAAGAGACCCAGTACTTC.

The V and J genes are TRBV28 and TRBJ2-7, with TRBD2 as a possible D gene (5 bases). Per germline, CDR1 MDHEN and CDR2 SYDVKM. V was pared by 2 bases and J by 2 bases, with 19 bases between. This CDR3 comprises 17 residues. CDR3 coding DNA: TGTGCCAGCAGTTTACCCTCTGAACTAGAGCGCCCCTACGAGCAGTACTTC. Protein product: CASSLPSELERPYEQYF.